This is a list of T cell receptor beta chains from one sample in a study of T cells in Graves' hyperthyroidism and ophthalmopathy. In TCRdb, the multiplex PCR reads were re-called with MiXCR into one record per CDR3 protein. The sample has approximately 410,000 distinct CDR3 sequences, under 15% seen once. The source material was blood. The receptor source for this set is a man aged 18 to 30 with Graves' ophthalmopathy. The conserved cysteine and the conserved F or W are not part of the CDR3 here. Where a row states a size, it is once, few, many or the class of an expanded clone; other rows omit it.

V gene | clone size | CDR3 protein
TRBV5-1 | - | ASSFRGGGTDTQH
TRBV11-1 | many | ASSDEGGFYEQY
TRBV11-3 | many | ASSSTDYGYT
TRBV5-4 | - | ASSLKGAYTGELF
TRBV19 | - | ASSIGAGGPSYEQY
TRBV20-1 | many | SARDGGLAFNEQF
TRBV7-9 | few | ASSLGQDSEKLF
TRBV27 | many | ASSLYRGLGYT
TRBV5-5 | many | ASSLVQPLGGETQY
TRBV6-1 | - | ASSRLADSSYEQY
TRBV12-3/TRBV12-4 | - | ASSLVLGLAWGNEQF
TRBV11-2 | many | ASSLGRGGRNEQF
TRBV9 | few | ASSVINPGLAGAKNIQY
TRBV10-3 | many | AISEVPGLGNEQY
TRBV12-3/TRBV12-4 | many | ASSLFQGRTAREQY
TRBV27 | many | ASSRLAGVPYEQY
TRBV20-1 | many | SARCLAGGANTGELF
TRBV15 | few | ATSRDFLAGGRETQY
TRBV5-1 | few | ASSNRQGTPETQY
TRBV12-3/TRBV12-4 | - | ASSLSGPGFGYT
TRBV29-1 | few | SVERGTNEKLF
TRBV27 | - | ASSLGGFPYEQY
TRBV29-1 | few | SVSGNTNEQF
TRBV9 | many | ASSGNRGGEGPYEQY
TRBV15 | few | ATSRGGAAGELF
TRBV6-6 | many | ASSYPGKDTQY
TRBV6-1 | many | ASTSPVHLKWRAGNQPQH
TRBV28 | - | ASSFWGGGSVEQY
TRBV18 | many | ASSPGQGNEKLF
TRBV27 | many | ASSLRQNYGYT
TRBV5-6 | - | ASSPGQGVDGYT
TRBV3-1 | few | ASSQLASGEGWDTDTQY
TRBV20-1 | many | SAAKTSGKLGEQF
TRBV2 | few | ASSLAGFNEQY
TRBV20-1 | - | SARRTGDTGELF
TRBV7-2 | many | ASSLPHPPGTQY
TRBV18 | many | ASSPGQGQIDTEAF
TRBV4-1 | few | ASSQDQGVPQREQY
TRBV20-1 | - | SVPGLAGGRETQY
TRBV13 | many | ASSLVRGASGRWEF
TRBV12-3/TRBV12-4 | many | ASSFSSEKAYEQY
TRBV3-1 | - | ASSQGGGTGKETQY
TRBV5-1 | few | ASSDIQGPVASPLH
TRBV9 | few | ASSDKDRFNTGELF
TRBV27 | many | ASGRPYSNQPQH
TRBV3-1 | many | ASSRTGTEAF
TRBV10-2 | - | ASHTGETQY
TRBV9 | few | ASSVGKGGNSPLH
TRBV6-1 | few | ASSTGGVNEKLF
TRBV12-3/TRBV12-4 | many | ASSLASPQEAF
TRBV7-3 | many | ASSSGLEVDTQY